This record concerns one T cell receptor beta chain sequence. This specimen belongs to a study of blood T cell repertoires in COVID-19. Study in general: Nucleic acid was either cDNA or gDNA, and it came from T cells, B-cell-depleted T cells, or PBMCs.

In the study's own analysis: Reference gene primer amplification gave estimated nucleated cell counts. Sequencing was performed with immunoSEQ multiplex PCR; in TCRdb, only in-frame clones are kept and a portion is missing. That table furnishes V, J and clone size, whereas the DNA furnished D and trimming. The top ten hold approximately 3.3% of the sample, which has 150,000 to 200,000 clones, roughly 85% seen once. V shed 5 bases, J shed 2 bases, and the junction held 9 bases outside the gene matches. The germline gives CDR1 SGHNT, CDR2 YENEEA. This CDR3 region has 16 residues. This receptor was identified in a human donor with acute or convalescent COVID-19. The donor label of this sample is uncertain. The chain joins TRBV11-3 to TRBJ1-2; 9 positions match TRBD1. Specimen: peripheral blood. The CDR3 DNA is TGTGCCAGCAGCCCCCACGGGACAGGGTTGAACTATGGCTACACCTTC. It yields the protein CASSPHGTGLNYGYTF. The full variable domain, its missing parts supplied by reference TRBV11-3 and TRBJ1-2, is EAGVVQSPRYKIIEKKQPVAFWCNPISGHNTLYWYLQNLGQGPELLIRYENEEAVDDSQLPKDRFSAERLKGVDSTLKIQPAELGDSAVYLCASSPHGTGLNYGYTFGSGTRLTVV.